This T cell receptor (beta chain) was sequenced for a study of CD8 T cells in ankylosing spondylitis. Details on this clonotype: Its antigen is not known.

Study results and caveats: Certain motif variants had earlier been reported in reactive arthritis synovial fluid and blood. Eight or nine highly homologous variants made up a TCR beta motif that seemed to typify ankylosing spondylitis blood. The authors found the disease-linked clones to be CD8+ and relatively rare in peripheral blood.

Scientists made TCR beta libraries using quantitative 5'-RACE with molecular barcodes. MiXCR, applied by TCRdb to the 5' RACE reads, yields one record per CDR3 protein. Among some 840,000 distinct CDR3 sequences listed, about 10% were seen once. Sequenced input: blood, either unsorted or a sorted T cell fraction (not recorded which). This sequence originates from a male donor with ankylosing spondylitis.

In DNA, the CDR3 is TGCGCCAGCAGCCCCCTTTCCGGGACAGGGGCTGAAGCTTTCTTT. This codes for CASSPLSGTGAEAFF. The rearrangement joins TRBV4-3 to TRBJ1-1; 10 nucleotides line up with TRBD1. With 4 bases clipped from V and 6 bases from J, the junction kept 8 bases outside the gene matches. The CDR3 runs to 15 residues. CDR1 is LGHNA, CDR2 YSLEER, per germline.